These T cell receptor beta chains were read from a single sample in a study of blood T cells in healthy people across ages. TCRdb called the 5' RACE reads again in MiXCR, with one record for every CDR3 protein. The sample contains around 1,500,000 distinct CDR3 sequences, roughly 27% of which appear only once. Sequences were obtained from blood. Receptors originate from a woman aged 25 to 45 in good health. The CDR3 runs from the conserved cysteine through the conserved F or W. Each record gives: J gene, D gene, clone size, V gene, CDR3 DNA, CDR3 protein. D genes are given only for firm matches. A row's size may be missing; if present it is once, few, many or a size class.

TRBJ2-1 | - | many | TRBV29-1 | TGCAGCGCTTACTACCGGGATAACAATGAGCAGTTCTTC | CSAYYRDNNEQFF
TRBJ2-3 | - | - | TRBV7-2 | TGTGCCAGCAGAATATGGGGGCTCGGCACAGATACGCAGTATTTT | CASRIWGLGTDTQYF
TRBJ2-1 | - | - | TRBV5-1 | TGCGCCAGCAGCTTCGGGGAGCGCTCCTACAATGAGCAGTTCTTC | CASSFGERSYNEQFF
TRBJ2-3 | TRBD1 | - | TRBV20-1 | TGCAGTGCTAGATCTCCGGGACAGAGCACAGATACGCAGTATTTT | CSARSPGQSTDTQYF
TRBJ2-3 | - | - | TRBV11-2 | TGTGCCAGCAGCGTAATAGACGGCACAGATACGCAGTATTTT | CASSVIDGTDTQYF
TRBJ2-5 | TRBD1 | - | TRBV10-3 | TGTACCAGCAAGGGACAGTCCGAAGAGACCCAGTACTTC | CTSKGQSEETQYF
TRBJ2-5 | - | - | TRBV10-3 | TGTGCCATCAGTGAAGGGAGTCTGTTTGAAGAGACCCAGTACTTC | CAISEGSLFEETQYF
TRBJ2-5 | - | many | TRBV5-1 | TGCGCCAGCAGCTTGGCCCAGGGGTACGAAGAGACCCAGTACTTC | CASSLAQGYEETQYF
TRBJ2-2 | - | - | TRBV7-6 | TGTGCCAGCAGCTTAGGTCAGGCCGGAACCGGGGAGCTGTTTTTT | CASSLGQAGTGELFF
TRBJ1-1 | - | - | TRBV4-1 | TGCGCCAGTTGGGGGCAGAACACTGAAGCTTTCTTT | CASWGQNTEAFF
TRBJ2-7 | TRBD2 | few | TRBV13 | TGTGCCAGCTCGAGTATGGGGGGGGTGGCCTACGAGCAGTACTTC | CASSSMGGVAYEQYF
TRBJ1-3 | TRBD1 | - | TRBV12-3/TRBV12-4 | TGTGCCAGCAGCCTGACAGGGGGCATCGGAAACACCATATATTTT | CASSLTGGIGNTIYF
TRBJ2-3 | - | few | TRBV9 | TGTGCCAGCAGCCCCAACGCCCCCAGGGGAACCACAGATACGCAGTATTTT | CASSPNAPRGTTDTQYF
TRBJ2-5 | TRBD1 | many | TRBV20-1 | TGCAGTGCTAGAGAAAACAGGGGCCCCCTCCCAGAGACCCAGTACTTC | CSARENRGPLPETQYF
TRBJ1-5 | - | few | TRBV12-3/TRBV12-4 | TGTGCCAGCAGTTTAAGTCAGGGGCAGCCCCAGCATTTT | CASSLSQGQPQHF
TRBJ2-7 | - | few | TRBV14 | TGTGCCAGCAGTCATCCCCTTGGCGTAGGTACCTACGAGCAGTACTTC | CASSHPLGVGTYEQYF
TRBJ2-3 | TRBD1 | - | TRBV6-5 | TGTGCCTGCAGTTTCAGGGGGTCCGCAGATACGCAGTATTTT | CACSFRGSADTQYF
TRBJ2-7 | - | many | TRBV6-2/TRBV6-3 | TGTGCCAGCCAACGGGGAGGTAATGACTACGAGCAGTACTTC | CASQRGGNDYEQYF
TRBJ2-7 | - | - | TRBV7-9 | TGTGCCAGCAGCTTGGGAACAGGGAGAAACGAGCAGTACTTC | CASSLGTGRNEQYF
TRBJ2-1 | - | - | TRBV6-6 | TGTGCCAGCAGTTACAGGGGTATCTACAATGAGCAGTTCTTC | CASSYRGIYNEQFF
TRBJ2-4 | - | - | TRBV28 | TGTGCCAGCACTTCGGGGACGGGGAACATTCAGTACTTC | CASTSGTGNIQYF
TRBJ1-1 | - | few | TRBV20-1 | TGCAGTGCTCCCGACGAGGGCAGACCGAACACTGAAGCTTTCTTT | CSAPDEGRPNTEAFF
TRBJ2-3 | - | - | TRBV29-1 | TGCAGCGTTGTGCCGGGCGGGACCACAGATACGCAGTATTTT | CSVVPGGTTDTQYF
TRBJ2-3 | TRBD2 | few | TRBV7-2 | TGTGCCAGCAGCTGGAAGCGGGAGGGGCTTAGCACAGATACGCAGTATTTT | CASSWKREGLSTDTQYF
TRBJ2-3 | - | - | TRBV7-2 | TGTGCCAGCACCGGGACCCGAGACACAGATACGCAGTATTTT | CASTGTRDTDTQYF
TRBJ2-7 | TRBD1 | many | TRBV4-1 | TGCGCCAGCAGCCAAGGGGGACAGAAGTCCTACGAGCAGTACTTC | CASSQGGQKSYEQYF
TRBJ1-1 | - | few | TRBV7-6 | TGTGCCAGCAGCCCAGAGGACGGTCCTGAAGCTTTCTTT | CASSPEDGPEAFF
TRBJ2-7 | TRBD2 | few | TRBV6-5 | TGTGCCAGCAGTTACGATCAAACCGTATCTAGCGGGGACCCCTACGAGCAGTACTTC | CASSYDQTVSSGDPYEQYF
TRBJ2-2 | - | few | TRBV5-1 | TGTGCCAGCAGCTTGGTAGTGGCCGGGGAGCTGTTTTTT | CASSLVVAGELFF
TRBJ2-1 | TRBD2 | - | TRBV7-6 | TGTGCCAGCAGCAAAACGACTAGCGGGGGCTACAATGAGCAGTTCTTC | CASSKTTSGGYNEQFF
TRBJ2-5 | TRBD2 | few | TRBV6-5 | TGTGCCAGCAGTTTCTACCGGACTAGCGGGGGGGTCTTACAGTACTTC | CASSFYRTSGGVLQYF
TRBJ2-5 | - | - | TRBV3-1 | TGTGCCAGCAGCCAAGTACGTGGTGACCAAGAGACCCAGTACTTC | CASSQVRGDQETQYF
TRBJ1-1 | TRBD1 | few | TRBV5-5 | TGTGCCAGCAGCAGGCAACAGGGGTTGAACACTGAAGCTTTCTTT | CASSRQQGLNTEAFF
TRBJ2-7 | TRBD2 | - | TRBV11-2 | TGTGCCAGCAGACCTCAGGGTGGCGGGGGTTACGAGCAGTACTTC | CASRPQGGGGYEQYF
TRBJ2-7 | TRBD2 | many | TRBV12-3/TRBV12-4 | TGTGCCACGGGGAGGGGTAATTACGAGCAGTACTTC | CATGRGNYEQYF
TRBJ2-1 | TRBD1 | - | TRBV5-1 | TGCGCCAGCAGCCGCGTGACAGGGGGCCTCGGCAATGAGCAGTTCTTC | CASSRVTGGLGNEQFF
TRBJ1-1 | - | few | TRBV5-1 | TGCGCCAGCAGCTACTACGGGGGGTCGGCACCTGAAGCTTTCTTT | CASSYYGGSAPEAFF
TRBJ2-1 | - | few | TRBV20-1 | TGCAGTGCTAGCGACTCGGACCTAGGGTTCTTC | CSASDSDLGFF
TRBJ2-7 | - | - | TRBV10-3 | TGTGCCATCAGTGACCGCCGTGGCTACGAGCAGTACTTC | CAISDRRGYEQYF